This T cell receptor beta chain was identified during a study of esophageal squamous cell carcinoma under preoperative chemotherapy. TCRdb used MiXCR to reprocess the PCR reads, holding one entry per CDR3 protein. The sample holds around 6,600 distinct CDR3 sequences, 25% to 35% seen once. The germline V gene has CDR1 MDHEN and CDR2 SYDVKM. The CDR3 sequence is 16 residues long. Trimming cost V 3 bases and J 13 bases, with 25 bases left between them. This clonotype has at least ten counts. Time point here: before preoperative PTX-NDP chemotherapy. Paclitaxel-nedaplatin chemotherapy was given to patients ahead of their surgery.

The V call is TRBV28, the J call TRBJ2-1, with a weak D call TRBD2 (6 bases). Collection took place from a patient given preoperative chemotherapy. This TCR derives from a human donor with esophageal squamous cell carcinoma. The donor label of this sample is uncertain. The CDR3 sequence: CASSFGGAQVQETQFF. The CDR3 bases are TGTGCCAGCAGTTTTGGAGGGGCGCAGGTACAAGAGACCCAGTTCTTC.